This T cell receptor beta chain emerged from a study of cytomegalovirus exposure and HLA in healthy donors. Study results and limitations: In vitro checks showed that three CMV-associated chains really do target CMV antigens.

Concerning this clone: Its target is not known.

The assay was immunoSEQ multiplex PCR, and TCRdb's table has in-frame clones only and misses some. The sample lists about 260,000 clones; about nine tenths were seen once. Germline loops: CDR1 SGHTA, CDR2 FQGTGA. This CDR3 is built from 13 residues. Trimming removed 5 bases from V and 4 bases from J; junction bases left unmatched: 3. The specimen sequenced was PBMCs. V is TRBV7-3 and J is TRBJ2-5, with 8 bases matching TRBD1. This clonotype was obtained from a woman in her thirties in good health and CMV-seronegative. This chain's CDR3 is CASSADRGETQYF. The CDR3 region has the DNA TGTGCCAGCAGCGCAGACAGGGGAGAGACCCAGTACTTC.